This T cell receptor beta chain was sequenced during a study of vaccination and CD4 T cells after COVID-19. Study-wide context: Cells were stimulated with overlapping spike peptide pools from SARS-CoV-2, HCoV-NL63, HCoV-OC43 and HCoV-229E. In the control cultures, a CEFX pool, an HIV-1 Nef pool, or no peptide was supplied.

Treatment reported: approximately 9-day PBMC culture with coronavirus spike peptide pools or control peptides (ViraFEST assay). Half the medium was exchanged for fresh IL-2 medium on days 3 and 7. Concerning this clonotype itself: The antigen remains undetermined.

The V gene lost 0 bases and the J gene lost 2 bases, with 8 bases spanning the gap. Germline assignment: CDR1 SGHNT and CDR2 YYREEE (reference sequence). The CDR3 contains 15 residues. The Oncomine TCR Beta short-read assay was applied to DNA of cultured CD4+ T cells. Researchers extracted genomic DNA from CD4+ T cells that had been cultured. TCRdb reprocessed the PCR reads via MiXCR and lists one record per CDR3 protein. The table includes 20,000 or so distinct CDR3 sequences, roughly 23% detected once. The V call is TRBV5-4, the J call TRBJ2-2; unclear D gene. The sequenced sample consisted of cultured CD4+ T cells from blood. This clonotype was sampled from a human donor with COVID-19. This chain's CDR3 is CASSLAGRNTGELFF. The CDR3 bases are TGTGCCAGCAGCTTGGCCGGCAGAAACACCGGGGAGCTGTTTTTT.